These 9 T cell receptor beta chains share one sample of origin, sequenced in a study of monozygotic twins with inflammatory bowel disease. Using the 5' RACE reads, TCRdb records one entry per CDR3 protein without DNA. This listing includes approximately 110,000 distinct CDR3 sequences. The material sequenced was blood. Source of these receptors: a human donor with ulcerative colitis or Crohn's disease, or a healthy co-twin of an affected twin (not recorded which).

The chain is built from TRBV12-3 or TRBV12-4 and TRBJ2-1; TCRdb indicates TRBD1, and absent DNA this call remains unverified. The CDR3 runs to 13 residues. The CDR3 here is CASSSGQANEQFF.

V gene TRBV18 combines with J gene TRBJ1-6. Germline assignment: CDR1 KGHSH and CDR2 LQKENI. The CDR3 has 18 residues. CDR3 sequence: CASSRESASGSNNSPLHF.

The chain employs TRBV6-2 or TRBV6-3 and TRBJ2-5; TCRdb indicates TRBD1, and absent DNA this call remains unverified. The CDR3 covers 14 residues. Germline values: CDR1 MNHEY, CDR2 SVGEGT. CDR3 protein: CASRPQGGQETQYF.

The rearrangement links TRBV27 to TRBJ2-7. CDR3 length: 13 residues. Germline V gene lookup returns CDR1 MNHEY and CDR2 SMNVEV (reference sequence). CDR3 residues: CASSADLSYEQYF.

The chain combines TRBV5-6 with TRBJ2-2. From germline, CDR1 is SGHDT and CDR2 YYEEEE. CDR3 length: 14 residues. This chain's CDR3 is CASSLGWDTRELFF. Full variable domain (missing parts from reference TRBV5-6 and TRBJ2-2): DAGVTQSPTHLIKTRGQQVTLRCSPKSGHDTVSWYQQALGQGPQFIFQYYEEEERQRGNFPDRFSGHQFPNYSSELNVNALLLGDSALYLCASSLGWDTRELFFGEGSRLTVL.

The chain uses TRBV20-1 and TRBJ1-4. The length of the CDR3 is 15 residues. Germline-derived CDR1 and CDR2 are DFQATT and SNEGSKA (reference sequence). CDR3 in amino acids: CSARDLPATNEKLFF.

This chain's CDR3 is CASSLASGSSDTQYF. The chain has TRBV5-4 and TRBJ2-3; the D call of TRBD2 rests on TCRdb alone, since no DNA is present to check it. Germline-derived CDR1 and CDR2 are SGHNT and YYREEE (reference sequence). There are 15 residues in the CDR3.

V and J are TRBV3-1 and TRBJ2-5; TCRdb names TRBD2, which stays unverified in the absence of DNA. The CDR3 extends over 15 amino acids. In germline, CDR1 is LGHDT, CDR2 YNNKEL (reference sequence). CDR3 amino acids: CASSPTSGGQETQYF.

The rearrangement joins TRBV27 to TRBJ1-4; TCRdb designates TRBD1, a call that cannot be tested without DNA. This CDR3 contains 15 residues. Germline V lookup: CDR1 MNHEY, CDR2 SMNVEV (reference sequence). The CDR3: CASSSGQGINEKLFF.